This TCR beta chain originates from a study of Ad26.COV2.S vaccination and SARS-CoV-2 variants. Of note for this clone: Its antigen is still unknown.

TCRdb's table, derived via immunoSEQ multiplex PCR, lists solely in-frame clones and lacks some. In the table there are more than 300,000 clones, 86% of which are singletons. Per the germline V gene, CDR1 is SGHVS and CDR2 is FNYEAQ. The CDR3 totals 12 residues. Deletions cut 5 bases from V and 14 bases from J, with 16 bases between. Broader study findings: Responses of T cells in total may have been underestimated by the TCR breadth and depth analyses.

Treatment in this sample: roughly 18 received Ad26.COV2.S at low or high dose, single or two shots; roughly 5 received placebo; per-sample allocation not given. Specimen acquisition occurred on day 63 following the initial vaccine or placebo injection. This chain uses TRBV7-6 with TRBJ1-3; no firm D call. The sequence derives from a person aged 18-65 years who received the Ad26.COV2.S COVID-19 vaccine or a placebo. The sequences come from peripheral blood, collected in a trial of Ad26.COV2.S vaccine versus placebo. The CDR3 sequence: CASSPEAPHLYF. The CDR3 DNA reads TGTGCCAGCAGCCCTGAGGCCCCTCACCTATATTTT.